This TCR beta chain was observed in a study of blood T cell repertoires in COVID-19. The method was immunoSEQ multiplex PCR; TCRdb's version includes in-frame clones alone and lacks a portion of them. The sample carries about 200,000 clones, over 80% recorded once. This CDR3 contains 15 residues. J gave up 5 bases and V 3 bases, and 6 bases lay outside the gene matches. Germline V gene sequence: CDR1 LNHNV, CDR2 YYDKDF (reference sequence). The clonotype comes from a woman aged 25 to 39 who had been exposed to COVID-19. Sequencing was carried out using PBMCs or T cells enriched from blood (not recorded which). The J gene is TRBJ1-4, the V gene TRBV15, with 7 bases that match TRBD1. CDR3 amino acids: CATSSEGARNEKLFF. In nucleotides, the CDR3 is TGTGCCACCAGCAGTGAGGGGGCGAGGAATGAAAAACTGTTTTTT.